The T cell receptor beta chain under discussion was sequenced for a study of breast tumors, draining lymph nodes, adjacent tissues. Findings and limits, study-wide: Data only fit, rather than demonstrated, lymph node origin of most tumor T cells. Findings are consistent with lymph node origin and intratumoral expansion of most tumor T cells. Compared with basal-like, luminal-like tumors shared significantly more repertoire with nontumor tissue. Tumor repertoires ranked between lymph nodes and nontumor tissue in diversity, with V and J gene preferences.

As concerns this clonotype: The antigen remains undetermined. One end of the junction varies from germline; a read error may be responsible.

Samples came from axillary lymph nodes draining the breast cancer. The germline gives CDR1 KGHDR, CDR2 SFDVKD. The CDR3 has 13 amino acids. TCRdb processed the multiplex PCR reads anew with MiXCR; each CDR3 protein has one entry. The sample lists roughly 130,000 distinct CDR3 sequences, just under 20% occurring once. Sequencing was carried out using axillary lymph node tissue. The sequence came from a female donor with breast cancer. Some clones in this sample may be carry-over from other donors' samples. The gene calls are TRBV24-1 and TRBJ2-6; D perhaps matches TRBD1 (5 bases). The CDR3 sequence is CASSRAGANVLAF. CDR3 bases: TGTGCCAGTTCCAGGGCTGGGGCCAACGTCCTGGCTTTC.